A selection of T cell receptor beta chains follows, all from one sample in a study of cytomegalovirus exposure and HLA in healthy donors. Clones were sequenced by immunoSEQ multiplex PCR, and TCRdb holds only the in-frame ones, with some missing. The sample lists around 94,000 clones, around three quarters seen once, with around 4.3% in the top ten. The sequenced material came from PBMCs. The receptor source for this set is a woman aged 40 to 50 in good health and CMV-seropositive. Both conserved end residues are part of each CDR3. The order of the fields is D gene, clone size, J gene, V gene, CDR3 protein, CDR3 DNA. A D gene is named only where the DNA matches it firmly. Size tells how often a clone was seen (once, few, many) or the class of an expanded clone, and some rows leave it out.

D: TRBD1; size: .; J: TRBJ2-7; V: TRBV25-1; CDR3: CASRRQGSYEQYF; DNA: TGTGCTAGCAGAAGACAGGGCTCCTACGAGCAGTACTTC
D: .; size: .; J: TRBJ2-7; V: TRBV5-1; CDR3: CASSFTSYEQYF; DNA: TGCGCCAGCAGCTTCACATCCTACGAGCAGTACTTC
D: .; size: .; J: TRBJ2-5; V: TRBV29-1; CDR3: CSVDGRGAETQYF; DNA: TGCAGCGTTGACGGCAGGGGAGCAGAGACCCAGTACTTC
D: TRBD1; size: .; J: TRBJ2-7; V: TRBV5-1; CDR3: CASSYGQGGDEQYF; DNA: TGCGCCAGCAGCTACGGACAGGGGGGGGACGAGCAGTACTTC
D: .; size: .; J: TRBJ1-6; V: TRBV5-6; CDR3: CASSSVGQLVHSPLHF; DNA: TGTGCCAGCAGCTCGGTAGGACAGTTGGTCCATTCACCCCTCCACTTT
D: .; size: .; J: TRBJ2-2; V: TRBV7-9; CDR3: CASSPPMTGYTGELFF; DNA: TGTGCCAGCAGCCCCCCTATGACAGGCTACACCGGGGAGCTGTTTTTT
D: .; size: .; J: TRBJ2-5; V: TRBV10-2; CDR3: CASSSPGTKETQYF; DNA: TGCGCCAGCTCCAGCCCTGGGACAAAAGAGACCCAGTACTTC
D: .; size: .; J: TRBJ2-1; V: TRBV28; CDR3: CASSLARNNEQFF; DNA: TGTGCCAGCAGTTTAGCCAGGAACAATGAGCAGTTCTTC
D: .; size: few; J: TRBJ1-1; V: TRBV11-3; CDR3: CASSRSQQGLRAFF; DNA: TGTGCCAGCAGTCGCTCGCAACAGGGCTTGAGGGCTTTCTTT
D: TRBD1; size: few; J: TRBJ2-7; V: TRBV5-1; CDR3: CASSFSRGLGGEQYF; DNA: TGCGCCAGCAGCTTTTCCAGGGGGCTAGGTGGAGAGCAGTACTTC
D: .; size: .; J: TRBJ2-3; V: TRBV21-1; CDR3: CASIDSASTDTQYF; DNA: TGTGCCAGCATAGACAGTGCTAGCACAGATACGCAGTATTTT
D: .; size: .; J: TRBJ1-2; V: TRBV28; CDR3: CASSSEIGYTF; DNA: TGTGCCAGCAGTTCAGAAATCGGCTACACCTTC
D: TRBD1; size: once; J: TRBJ1-6; V: TRBV6-5; CDR3: CASSSSNRGWNSPLHF; DNA: TGTGCCAGCAGTTCCTCGAACAGGGGCTGGAATTCACCCCTCCACTTT
D: TRBD1; size: .; J: TRBJ1-2; V: TRBV9; CDR3: CASSAPGGEGGYGYTF; DNA: TGTGCCAGCAGCGCCCCAGGGGGCGAAGGGGGCTATGGCTACACCTTC
D: TRBD2; size: .; J: TRBJ2-1; V: TRBV27; CDR3: CASSLRLAGSDEQFF; DNA: TGTGCCAGCAGTTTGCGCCTAGCGGGGTCGGACGAGCAGTTCTTC
D: TRBD2; size: .; J: TRBJ2-2; V: TRBV5-1; CDR3: CASSLGTSGTGELFF; DNA: TGCGCCAGCAGCTTGGGGACTAGCGGAACCGGGGAGCTGTTTTTT
D: TRBD2; size: few; J: TRBJ2-3; V: TRBV4-2; CDR3: CASSQPGTSGMVGTDTQYF; DNA: TGTGCCAGCAGCCAACCAGGGACTAGCGGGATGGTGGGCACAGATACGCAGTATTTT
D: .; size: once; J: TRBJ2-7; V: TRBV5-1; CDR3: CASSFGSGLISDEQYF; DNA: TGCGCCAGCAGCTTCGGGAGCGGGCTAATCTCGGACGAGCAGTACTTC
D: .; size: .; J: TRBJ1-2; V: TRBV15; CDR3: CATSRDLHRDYGYTF; DNA: TGTGCCACCAGCAGAGATCTCCACAGGGACTATGGCTACACCTTC
D: .; size: .; J: TRBJ1-1; V: TRBV7-2; CDR3: CASSLAGDTEAFF; DNA: TGTGCCAGCAGCTTAGCAGGAGACACTGAAGCTTTCTTT
D: .; size: once; J: TRBJ1-2; V: TRBV4-2; CDR3: CASSQDRVVPNYGYTF; DNA: TGTGCCAGCAGCCAAGATCGGGTTGTCCCCAACTATGGCTACACCTTC
D: .; size: once; J: TRBJ1-5; V: TRBV2; CDR3: CASSELGGIQPQHF; DNA: TGTGCCAGCAGTGAGTTGGGGGGGATCCAGCCCCAGCATTTT